The sequence of this T cell receptor (beta chain) was determined in a study of graft-versus-host responses after intestinal transplantation. Concerning this clone itself: What it binds is not known.

The repertoire was sequenced with immunoSEQ multiplex PCR; TCRdb's copy has only in-frame clones and lacks some. The table records approximately 94,000 clones, roughly 84% of them present only once. Germline CDR1 and CDR2: SGHKS and YYEKEE (reference sequence). The CDR3 extends over 15 amino acids. V shed 4 bases and J 2 bases; nucleotides not matched to a gene: 8. The TCR was taken from a human donor who was the organ donor for an intestinal transplant. The material was unstimulated CD4+ T cells sorted from spleen or lymph node cells, obtained before transplant. The V gene is TRBV5-5, the J gene TRBJ2-7, with 8 bases aligning to TRBD1. For the CDR3, the DNA is TGTGCCAGCAGCAAGGAGACAGGGGAAACCTACGAGCAGTACTTC. This encodes CASSKETGETYEQYF.